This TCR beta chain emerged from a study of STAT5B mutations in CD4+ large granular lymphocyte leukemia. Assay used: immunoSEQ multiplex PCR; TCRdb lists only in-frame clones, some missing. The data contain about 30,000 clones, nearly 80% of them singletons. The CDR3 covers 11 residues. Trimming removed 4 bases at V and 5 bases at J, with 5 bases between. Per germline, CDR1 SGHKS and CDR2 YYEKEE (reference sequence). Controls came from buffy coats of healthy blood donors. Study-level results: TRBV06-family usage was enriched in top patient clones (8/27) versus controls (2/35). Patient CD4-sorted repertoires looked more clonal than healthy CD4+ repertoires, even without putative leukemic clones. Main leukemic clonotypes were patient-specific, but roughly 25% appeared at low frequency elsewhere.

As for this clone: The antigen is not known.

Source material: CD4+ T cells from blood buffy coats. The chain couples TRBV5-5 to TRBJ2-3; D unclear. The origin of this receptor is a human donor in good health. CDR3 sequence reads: CASSHGDTQYF. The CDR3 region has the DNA TGTGCCAGCAGCCACGGAGATACGCAGTATTTT.